This T cell receptor (beta chain) was retrieved from a study of T cell responses to AZD1222 COVID-19 vaccine. Regarding the study as a whole: No day 14 peak samples; only post-peak repertoires were characterized. Two AZD1222 administrations were followed by greater Spike-specific TCR breadth and depth.

Concerning this clone itself: Its antigen is unknown. This same CDR3 is encoded by further DNA sequences in the sample.

CDR1 and CDR2 from the germline V gene are MNHNS and SASEGT. The CDR3 totals 11 residues. The ends were cut back, 1 base at V and 4 bases at J, with 1 base in the middle. Measured with immunoSEQ multiplex PCR; TCRdb has only the in-frame clones, and not every one. The sample carries about 170,000 clones, about 83% recorded once. The study pooled second doses at about 4 or about 12 weeks. The receptor comes from an adult who received the AZD1222 COVID-19 vaccine. Sequenced here: peripheral blood, sampled 28 days after the second AZD1222 dose. This sequence joins TRBV6-1 and TRBJ1-1, with D uncertain. The CDR3 region is CASSEGTEAFF. The CDR3 nucleotides are TGTGCCAGCAGTGAAGGCACTGAAGCTTTCTTT.